Given below is one TCR beta chain in context. Its antigen is currently unknown. The sample is drawn from a study of shared clonotypes between healthy human individuals. Findings of the study overall: Clonotypes shared by all four donors outscored non-shared clonotypes in generation probability.

Every one of the donors was a Caucasian adult that lived in Nashville, Tennessee. This CDR3 has 15 residues. J was trimmed by 4 bases and V by 2 bases; bases with no gene match: 7. The germline V gene encodes CDR1 KGHSH and CDR2 LQKENI. Method: immunoSEQ multiplex PCR; TCRdb's copy keeps in-frame clones and lacks some. The sample contains about 2.4 million clones, 93% of which appear only once. The sequencing sample was made of naive CD4+ T cells from PBMCs. The sample's subset: CD45RA+ positively selected. This receptor was taken from a man aged 18 to 30 in good health. Some clones in this sample may be carry-over from other donors' samples. The V gene is TRBV18, the J gene TRBJ1-1; 7 bases fit TRBD1. The CDR3 DNA follows: TGTGCCAGCTCACCAGGACAGGTGCCCGCCACTGAAGCTTTCTTT. It yields the protein CASSPGQVPATEAFF.